These T cell receptor beta chains were read from a single sample in a study of blood T cell repertoires in COVID-19. Clones were sequenced by immunoSEQ multiplex PCR, and TCRdb holds only the in-frame ones, with some missing. The sample has 100,000 to 150,000 clones; around 88% are singletons. Material for sequencing was PBMCs or T cells enriched from blood (not recorded which). The receptors shown here come from a woman in her 50s who had recovered from COVID-19. CDR3s include the opening cysteine and the closing phenylalanine or tryptophan. The D gene is left open where the match is weak. Where a row states a size, it is once, few, many or the class of an expanded clone; other rows omit it.

CDR3 DNA: TGTGCTAGCAGCCCTAGCGGGGGGGCAGACTACAATGAGCAGTTCTTC; CDR3 protein: CASSPSGGADYNEQFF; V gene: TRBV7-7; clone size: .; D gene: TRBD2; J gene: TRBJ2-1
CDR3 DNA: TGTGCCAGCAGTTTCCTGGGGGGTTACGAGCAGTACTTC; CDR3 protein: CASSFLGGYEQYF; V gene: TRBV6-5; clone size: .; D gene: .; J gene: TRBJ2-7
CDR3 DNA: TGCGCCAGCAGCCTTCAGGGGGCCAGTGCAACTAATGAAAAACTGTTTTTT; CDR3 protein: CASSLQGASATNEKLFF; V gene: TRBV5-1; clone size: .; D gene: TRBD1; J gene: TRBJ1-4
CDR3 DNA: TGTGCCAGCAGCTTGTATGGTAGCGGGGAGGAGGGGGAGACCCAGTACTTC; CDR3 protein: CASSLYGSGEEGETQYF; V gene: TRBV5-4; clone size: .; D gene: TRBD2; J gene: TRBJ2-5
CDR3 DNA: TGTGCCAGCAGCTTATCCCGGAGCTCCTACGAGCAGTACTTC; CDR3 protein: CASSLSRSSYEQYF; V gene: TRBV7-2; clone size: .; D gene: .; J gene: TRBJ2-7
CDR3 DNA: TGTGCCACCAGCAGATCCGCCGACGACAAGCAGCCCCAGCATTTT; CDR3 protein: CATSRSADDKQPQHF; V gene: TRBV15; clone size: .; D gene: .; J gene: TRBJ1-5
CDR3 DNA: TGTGCCAGCAGCCCACGACAGGGAAGTGAGCAGTTCTTC; CDR3 protein: CASSPRQGSEQFF; V gene: TRBV11-2; clone size: .; D gene: TRBD1; J gene: TRBJ2-1
CDR3 DNA: TGTGCCAGCAGTGCAGTCAGGGATAGATTCTGGGACTATGGCTACACCTTC; CDR3 protein: CASSAVRDRFWDYGYTF; V gene: TRBV2; clone size: .; D gene: .; J gene: TRBJ1-2
CDR3 DNA: TGTGCCAGCAGCTTATCCCCCGCGGGGGATATATACGAGCAGTACTTC; CDR3 protein: CASSLSPAGDIYEQYF; V gene: TRBV11-2; clone size: .; D gene: TRBD2; J gene: TRBJ2-7
CDR3 DNA: TGTGCCAGCAGCGCAGGCCACCTGACTGAAGCTTTCTTT; CDR3 protein: CASSAGHLTEAFF; V gene: TRBV21-1; clone size: once; D gene: .; J gene: TRBJ1-1
CDR3 DNA: TGTGCCAGCAGCCAAGGGCAAGGGGCGCGTAATTCACCCCTCCACTTT; CDR3 protein: CASSQGQGARNSPLHF; V gene: TRBV3-1/TRBV3-2; clone size: .; D gene: .; J gene: TRBJ1-6
CDR3 DNA: TGTGCCAGCAGCGTAGAACCGGGGGGCCTCGGCGAGCAGTACTTC; CDR3 protein: CASSVEPGGLGEQYF; V gene: TRBV9; clone size: once; D gene: .; J gene: TRBJ2-7
CDR3 DNA: TGTGCCAGTAGTATCGACAGGTATTCGATAATGGGCTACACCTTC; CDR3 protein: CASSIDRYSIMGYTF; V gene: TRBV19; clone size: .; D gene: .; J gene: TRBJ1-2
CDR3 DNA: TGTGCCAGCTCACCAATAGGGGATAGTGCTAACTATGGCTACACCTTC; CDR3 protein: CASSPIGDSANYGYTF; V gene: TRBV18; clone size: once; D gene: .; J gene: TRBJ1-2
CDR3 DNA: TGTGCCAGCAGTTTGGCCGCCCCCGAGCAGTACTTC; CDR3 protein: CASSLAAPEQYF; V gene: TRBV12-3/TRBV12-4; clone size: .; D gene: .; J gene: TRBJ2-7
CDR3 DNA: TGCGCCAGCAATACGGGGGGGTCCTGGGAGACCCAGTACTTC; CDR3 protein: CASNTGGSWETQYF; V gene: TRBV5-1; clone size: .; D gene: TRBD2; J gene: TRBJ2-5
CDR3 DNA: TGCGCCAGCAGCCGGGGACAGGGGGCGAATCAGCCCCAGCATTTT; CDR3 protein: CASSRGQGANQPQHF; V gene: TRBV4-1; clone size: .; D gene: TRBD1; J gene: TRBJ1-5